Below are 10 T cell receptor beta chains sequenced from a single sample in a study of post-analysis software for immune sequencing data (dated by TCRdb to between 2014 and 2016). The antigens these receptors bind are not known. Libraries were prepared through PCR. TCRdb records Illumina HiSeq 2500 as the sequencer. To reduce PCR and sequencing biases, unique molecular identifiers were incorporated into the TCR beta cDNA libraries. The raw public data were reprocessed by TCRdb itself: fastp quality trimming at Q25, MiXCR clonotype calling, in-frame beta chains only. Duplicate CDR3 protein sequences are folded into a single record with the most common DNA and genes. This sample holds about 200,000 distinct CDR3 sequences; 29% were observed only once. 3% to 4% of the sample comes from the top ten. The full study reports these points: Patients showed significantly higher frequencies than controls for about 5 TRBV segments, among them TRBV5-6, TRBV5-1 and TRBV20-1.

Sequencing input: blood. The receptors were sampled from a girl under 18 with multiple sclerosis.

This clonotype was observed a few times. The chain recombines TRBV28 with TRBJ2-5, with D possibly called TRBD1 or TRBD2 (5 bases each). The CDR3 is made up of 14 amino acids. Germline V lookup: CDR1 MDHEN, CDR2 SYDVKM. Trimming took off 3 bases at V and 11 bases at J, with 19 bases between the two ends. The DNA of the CDR3 is TGTGCCAGCAGTTTTAGGGGACGGGGTATAGGGCAGTACTTC. Its protein product is CASSFRGRGIGQYF.

This clonotype turned up a few times. The chain is built from TRBV5-1 and TRBJ1-1; the match to TRBD1 covers 12 bases. This CDR3 is built from 16 residues. CDR1 SGHRS and CDR2 YFSETQ come from the germline V gene. Unmatched junction bases numbered 6, after V lost 5 bases and J lost 1 base. CDR3 loop: CASRDGTGGRNTEAFF. CDR3 nucleotides: TGCGCCAGCAGGGATGGGACAGGGGGCAGGAACACTGAAGCTTTCTTT.

This clonotype appeared a few times. V and J are TRBV6-1 and TRBJ1-1; 7 bases align to TRBD1. The CDR3 runs 12 residues. Germline-derived CDR1 and CDR2 are MNHNS and SASEGT. The junction had 7 bases not matched to a gene; V was cut back by 7 bases and J by 8 bases. This CDR3 is CASTRTGAEAFF. DNA for the CDR3: TGTGCCAGCACCCGGACAGGCGCCGAAGCTTTCTTT.

The CDR3 sequence: CASSISPPPNLTYNEQFF. The CDR3 nucleotides read TGTGCCAGTAGTATATCCCCCCCACCAAACCTGACCTACAATGAGCAGTTCTTC. The V gene is TRBV19, the J gene TRBJ2-1; D remains unclear. The CDR3 length is 18 residues. Germline CDR1 is LNHDA and CDR2 is SQIVND (reference sequence). Deletions cut 2 bases from V and 2 bases from J, with 19 bases between.

This clonotype was seen only a few times. The chain joins TRBV3-1 to TRBJ1-6, with D hard to call. Trimming took off 5 bases at V and 7 bases at J, with 12 bases between the two ends. CDR1 is LGHDT, CDR2 YNNKEL, per germline (reference sequence). This CDR3 comprises 14 residues. Written as DNA, the CDR3 is TGTGCCAGCAGCGTTGGACTTGAGAATTCACCCCTCCACTTT. As protein: CASSVGLENSPLHF.

V usage is TRBV20-1 and J usage is TRBJ2-7; D may be TRBD1 or TRBD2 (5 bases each). The CDR3 loop spans 14 amino acids. Germline CDR1 DFQATT, CDR2 SNEGSKA (reference sequence). V lost 5 bases, J lost 0 bases, and 14 bases lay in between. This CDR3 reads CSALGALSSYEQYF. The CDR3 DNA follows: TGCAGTGCTCTCGGGGCGTTGAGCTCCTACGAGCAGTACTTC.

In this sample, this clonotype turned up many times. CDR3 nucleotide sequence: TGTGCCAGCAGAATCACAGGAGGCTACGAGCAGTACTTC. It specifies CASRITGGYEQYF. The V and J genes are TRBV12-3 or TRBV12-4 and TRBJ2-7; D tentatively fits TRBD1 or TRBD2 (5 bases each). The CDR3 is 13 residues long. V lost 6 bases, J lost 3 bases, and 12 bases lay in between.

The chain has TRBV29-1 and TRBJ2-3, with TRBD1 matching 8 bases. Per the germline V gene, CDR1 is SQVTM and CDR2 is ANQGSEA. V gave up 6 bases and J gave up 3 bases; unmatched junction bases: 11. The CDR3 runs 15 residues. The CDR3 bases are TGCAGCGTAGGAACCCCAGGGGGCAGGACAGATACGCAGTATTTT. It encodes CSVGTPGGRTDTQYF.

This clonotype has ten or more counts. The chain uses TRBV20-1 and TRBJ2-7; D is possibly TRBD2 (5 bases). The CDR3 totals 12 residues. Trimming left V 2 bases short and J 3 bases short, with 8 bases between. The germline V gene has CDR1 DFQATT and CDR2 SNEGSKA (reference sequence). The CDR3 region has the DNA TGCAGTGCTAGATTACTAGACTACGAGCAGTACTTC. It yields the protein CSARLLDYEQYF.

This rearrangement joins TRBV12-3 or TRBV12-4 to TRBJ1-5; no firm D call. V shed 4 bases and J shed 0 bases, with 4 bases lying between them. The CDR3 extends over 13 amino acids. CDR3 sequence reads: CASSYLSNQPQHF. The CDR3 DNA sequence: TGTGCCAGCAGTTATCTTAGCAATCAGCCCCAGCATTTT.